One sample yielded the 5 T cell receptor beta chains listed below, sequenced in a study of T cell repertoires in cytomegalovirus infection. TCRdb analysed the reads with MiXCR anew, one entry per CDR3 protein. This sample yields nearly 650,000 distinct CDR3 sequences, of which roughly 26% are seen a single time; roughly 8% belongs to the top ten. Sequencing was performed on CD8+ T cells from PBMCs. Every receptor here comes from a human donor in good health (CMV status not recorded). Some clones in this sample may be carry-over from other donors' samples.

The V call is TRBV25-1, the J call TRBJ2-1; D uncertain. CDR3 length equals 11 residues. Trimming took 4 bases from V and 10 from J, leaving 8 bases between them. Germline values: CDR1 MGHDK, CDR2 SYGVNS. CDR3 amino acids: CASSAQVEQFF. The DNA for the CDR3 is TGTGCCAGCAGTGCCCAGGTGGAGCAGTTCTTC.

This clonotype has just a few counts. This chain connects TRBV7-9 to TRBJ2-5; the D call may be TRBD1 or TRBD2 (5 bases each). V dropped 2 bases and J dropped 3 bases, with 16 bases sitting between them. CDR3 length: 16 amino acids. Looked up from germline, CDR1 is SEHNR and CDR2 is FQNEAQ (reference sequence). The CDR3 DNA reads as TGTGCCAGCAGCTTACTCCCGGGACCGACGAAAGAGACCCAGTACTTC. It translates to CASSLLPGPTKETQYF.

The genes are TRBV29-1 and TRBJ2-4; D uncertain. V shed 8 bases and J shed 7 bases, with 18 bases lying between them. Germline CDR1 is SQVTM and CDR2 is ANQGSEA. The CDR3 is made up of 13 amino acids. The CDR3 loop is CSFAGPYGNIQYF. The CDR3 DNA sequence: TGCAGCTTCGCCGGGCCCTACGGGAACATTCAGTACTTC.

This clonotype was seen ten or more times. CDR3 DNA: TGTGCCAGCAGCTTAGCTGTAGGAAAATCCTACAATGAGCAGTTCTTC. Protein sequence: CASSLAVGKSYNEQFF. The J gene is TRBJ2-1, the V gene TRBV7-2; no clear D gene. The CDR3 is 16 residues long. Between the trimmed V and J ends, which lost 0 bases and 1 base, there was a span of 10 bases. CDR1 and CDR2 from the germline V gene are SGHTA and FQGNSA.

The chain combines TRBV29-1 with TRBJ2-7; 8 positions agree with TRBD1. The V gene end was trimmed by 3 bases and the J gene end by 4 bases; junction bases not matched to a gene: 11. Germline CDR1 SQVTM, CDR2 ANQGSEA. The CDR3 contains 15 residues. The chain's CDR3 is CSVEFGDRSFYEQYF. The CDR3 DNA sequence: TGCAGCGTTGAGTTTGGGGACAGGAGTTTTTACGAGCAGTACTTC.